The clone carrying this TCR beta chain was seen a handful of times. What it binds is not known. As for the cDNA, it was generated by 5'RACE with 10-nucleotide random UMIs. TCRdb analysed the 5' RACE reads with MiXCR anew, one entry per CDR3 protein. The profile covers roughly 100,000 distinct CDR3 sequences, with around 3.6% appearing a single time and about 3% taken by the ten largest. The sample originates from a study of neurological immune-mediated disorders. Points from the study as a whole: The study found the most TCR clonal expansion in HTLV-1-associated myelopathy and the least in multiple sclerosis, below healthy controls.

The ends were cut back, 0 bases at V and 4 bases at J, with 8 bases in the middle. Germline V gene sequence: CDR1 LGHNA, CDR2 YSLEER. This CDR3 has 14 amino acids. This sequence was found in a woman aged 50 to 60 with multiple sclerosis. This chain uses TRBV4-3 with TRBJ2-3, with unresolved D. Input material: PBMCs. The CDR3, as DNA: TGCGCCAGCAGCCAAGATCCCTACGCAGATACGCAGTATTTT. Translating gives CASSQDPYADTQYF.